The T cell receptor (beta chain) described here comes from a study of T cells after posttransplantation cyclophosphamide. Germline V gives CDR1 MDHEN, CDR2 SYDVKM. The CDR3 loop spans 13 amino acids. V was trimmed by 5 bases and J by 11 bases, leaving 16 bases between them. Cyclophosphamide on days +3 and +4 followed busulfan-fludarabine conditioning and a marrow graft. Clones were sequenced by immunoSEQ multiplex PCR, and TCRdb holds only the in-frame ones, with some missing. The sample holds thousands of clones, just under 85% seen once. The chain joins TRBV28 to TRBJ2-1; a weak D match, TRBD2 (5 bases). Sample: CD8+ T cells sorted from PBMCs, taken roughly 190 weeks after allogeneic stem cell transplant with posttransplant cyclophosphamide. The receptor was isolated from a female patient aged 50 to 65 who received an allogeneic stem cell transplant from a related donor, was CMV-positive, and had no GVHD. Some T cells may arise from the graft donor. The CDR3 sequence: CASSPPDSRQQFF. In nucleotides, the CDR3 is TGTGCCAGCAGTCCCCCGGACTCCCGTCAGCAGTTCTTC.